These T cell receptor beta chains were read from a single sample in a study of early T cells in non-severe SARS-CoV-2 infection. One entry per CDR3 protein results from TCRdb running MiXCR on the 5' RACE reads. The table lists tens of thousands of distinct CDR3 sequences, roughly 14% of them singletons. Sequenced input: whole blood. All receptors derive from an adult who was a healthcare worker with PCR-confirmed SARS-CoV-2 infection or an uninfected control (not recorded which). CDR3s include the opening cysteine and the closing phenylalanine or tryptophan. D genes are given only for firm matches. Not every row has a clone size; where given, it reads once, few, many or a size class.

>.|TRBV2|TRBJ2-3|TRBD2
TGTGCCAGCAGTGAAGGGACTAGCGGGGAGACCACAGATACGCAGTATTTT
CASSEGTSGETTDTQYF
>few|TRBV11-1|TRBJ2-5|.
TGTGCCAGCAGCTCCCTACTACAAGAGACCCAGTACTTC
CASSSLLQETQYF
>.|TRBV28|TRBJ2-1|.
TGTGCCAGCAGTCCCAATCAAAATGAGCAGTTCTTC
CASSPNQNEQFF
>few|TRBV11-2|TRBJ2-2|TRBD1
TGTGCCAGCAGCCTCAGGGGGCTGGGCGGGGAGCTGTTTTTT
CASSLRGLGGELFF
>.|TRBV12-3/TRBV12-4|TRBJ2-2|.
TGTGCCAGCAGTTTAGCCAGGGTGAACACCGGGGAGCTGTTTTTT
CASSLARVNTGELFF
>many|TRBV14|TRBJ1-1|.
TGTGCCAGCAGTACAGGGATTGTGTACACTGAAGCTTTCTTT
CASSTGIVYTEAFF
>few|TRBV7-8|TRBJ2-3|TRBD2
TGTGCCAGCAGCCCACAACCACCAGCGGGGATGGCAGATACGCAGTATTTT
CASSPQPPAGMADTQYF
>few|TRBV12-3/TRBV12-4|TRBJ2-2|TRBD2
TGTGCCAGCACCAGATCTAGCGGGGGGGCCAGCGGGGAGCTGTTTTTT
CASTRSSGGASGELFF
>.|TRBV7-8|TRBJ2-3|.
TGTGCCAGCAGCCGCTCTAGCAGGGGCCCCCCCCCGAGAGATTTT
CASSRSSRGPPPRDF
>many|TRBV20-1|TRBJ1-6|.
TGCAGTGCTAGGGGGGTTGCCTATAATTCACCCCTCCACTTT
CSARGVAYNSPLHF
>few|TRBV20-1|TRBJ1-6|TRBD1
TGCAGTGCAACTCCGGGACAGGGGGGTTCACCCCTCCACTTT
CSATPGQGGSPLHF
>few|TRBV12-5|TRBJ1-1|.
TGTGCTAGTGGGATCTCTGAAGCTTTCTTT
CASGISEAFF
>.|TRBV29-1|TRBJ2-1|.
TGCAGCGTTGAAGACCGGGTCAGAGCCTACAATGAGCAGTTCTTC
CSVEDRVRAYNEQFF
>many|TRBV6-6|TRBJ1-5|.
TGTGCCAGCAGTCCCATGGGGGCGAATCAGCCCCAGCATTTT
CASSPMGANQPQHF
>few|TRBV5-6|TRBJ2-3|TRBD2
TGTGCCAGCAGCTTCGGGACTAGCGGGGGGCAAGCAGATACGCAGTATTTT
CASSFGTSGGQADTQYF
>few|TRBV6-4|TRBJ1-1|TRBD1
TGTGCCAGCATGGACAGGGGGGAAGCTGAAGCTTTCTTT
CASMDRGEAEAFF
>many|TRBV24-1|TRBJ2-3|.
TGTGCCACCAGTGACCCTAACGGCAGGGATACCGGGGATACGCAGTATTTT
CATSDPNGRDTGDTQYF
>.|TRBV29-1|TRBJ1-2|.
TGCAGCGTTGAAGGACCGTCCCGGAGCTATGGCTACACCTTC
CSVEGPSRSYGYTF
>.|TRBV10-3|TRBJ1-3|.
TGTGCCATCAGGTCCCAGGGGTACTCTGGAAACACCATATATTTT
CAIRSQGYSGNTIYF
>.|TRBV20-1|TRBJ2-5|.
TGCAGTGCTAGCCCCCCTAGCCTCGACAGCCAAGAGACCCAGTACTTC
CSASPPSLDSQETQYF
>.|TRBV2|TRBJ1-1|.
TGTGCCAGCAGTGTCGTCCTGGGAACAACTGAAGCTTTCTTT
CASSVVLGTTEAFF
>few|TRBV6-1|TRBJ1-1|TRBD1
TGTGCCAGCAGTGAACTCCGGACAGGGGGATATTCTGAAGCTTTCTTT
CASSELRTGGYSEAFF
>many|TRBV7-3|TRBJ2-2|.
TGTGCCAGCAGCTTAACGCCGAGGGTACCCGGGGAGCTGTTTTTT
CASSLTPRVPGELFF
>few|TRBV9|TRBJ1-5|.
TGTGCCAGCAGCGTAGGCCCATCCGGGAGCAATCAGCCCCAGCATTTT
CASSVGPSGSNQPQHF
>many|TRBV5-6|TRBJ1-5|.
TGTGCCAGCAGCTTGGGGACAAACAATCAGCCCCAGCATTTT
CASSLGTNNQPQHF
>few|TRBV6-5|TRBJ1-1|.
TGTGCCAGCAGTTACTCCGGGGAAACTGAAGCTTTCTTT
CASSYSGETEAFF
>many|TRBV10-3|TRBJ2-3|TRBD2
TGTGCCATCAGCACCCCCGGTTTAGCGGGACAGTATTTT
CAISTPGLAGQYF
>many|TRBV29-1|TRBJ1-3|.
TGCAGCGTAAAGGGGACTGCCGGAAACACCATATATTTT
CSVKGTAGNTIYF
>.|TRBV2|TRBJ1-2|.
TGTGCCAGCAGTTCTGGTACAGGATCTCTTCTCTTCTATGGCTACACCTTC
CASSSGTGSLLFYGYTF
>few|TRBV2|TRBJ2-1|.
TGTGCCAGCAGGGGCTTGATACCTGAGCAGTTCTTC
CASRGLIPEQFF
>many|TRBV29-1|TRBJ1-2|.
TGCAGCGTCCAATCAGTCCTCCGGAGCTATGGCTACACCTTC
CSVQSVLRSYGYTF
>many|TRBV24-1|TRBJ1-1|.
TGTGCCACCAGTCCAACAGGGCGCCACACTGAAGCTTTCTTT
CATSPTGRHTEAFF
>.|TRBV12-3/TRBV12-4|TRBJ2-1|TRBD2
TGTGCCAGCAGTTTAGGCGGGGGGTCTGAGCAGTTCTTC
CASSLGGGSEQFF
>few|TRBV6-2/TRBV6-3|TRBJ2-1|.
TGTGCCAGCAGTTACGTGGGGTATGAGCAGTTCTTC
CASSYVGYEQFF
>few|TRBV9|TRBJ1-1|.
TGTGCCAGCAGCGACTGGACGAACACTGAAGCTTTCTTT
CASSDWTNTEAFF
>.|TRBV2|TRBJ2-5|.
TGTGCCAGCAGTGGGGAAGAGACCCAGTACTTC
CASSGEETQYF
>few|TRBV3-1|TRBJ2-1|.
TGTGCCAGCAGCCAAGTCCTGGGAGCGGTGAGTGAGCAGTTCTTC
CASSQVLGAVSEQFF
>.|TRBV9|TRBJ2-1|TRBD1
TGTGCCAGCAGCCCGGGACAGGGGAGTGGTGAGCAGTTCTTC
CASSPGQGSGEQFF
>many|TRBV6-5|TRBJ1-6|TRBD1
TGTGCCAGCAGCCACAAAGGACAGGGTACACCCCTCCACTTT
CASSHKGQGTPLHF
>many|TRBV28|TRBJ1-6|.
TGTGCCAGCAGCTACGGCGATTCACCCCTCCACTTT
CASSYGDSPLHF
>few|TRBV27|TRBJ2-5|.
TGTGCCAGCAGCCCTAACAGGGTTAACCAAGAGACCCAGTACTTC
CASSPNRVNQETQYF
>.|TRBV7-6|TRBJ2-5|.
TGTGCCAGCCGGAAGGGACACGGACAAGAGACCCAGTACTTC
CASRKGHGQETQYF
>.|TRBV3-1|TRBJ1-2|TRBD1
TGTGCCAGCAGCCAAGATTCAGGGGGCCCTGAGGCTAACTATGGCTACACCTTC
CASSQDSGGPEANYGYTF
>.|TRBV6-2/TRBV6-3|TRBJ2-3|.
TGTGCCAGCAGTTACGGGACAAACAGGGGCACAGATACGCAGTATTTT
CASSYGTNRGTDTQYF
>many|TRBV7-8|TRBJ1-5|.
TGTGCCAGCAGCTTAGTACAGAAGGATCAGCCCCAGCATTTT
CASSLVQKDQPQHF
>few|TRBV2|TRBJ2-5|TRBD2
TGTGCCAGCAGTGAGGGACTAGCGGGGGATGAGACCCAGTACTTC
CASSEGLAGDETQYF
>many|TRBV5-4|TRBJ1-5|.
TGTGCCAGCAGCTTGGCCCTGGCAGGCCGCAATCAGCCCCAGCATTTT
CASSLALAGRNQPQHF
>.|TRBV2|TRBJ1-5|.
TGTGCCAGCAGTGAAGAGGGTATGGGCAATCAGCCCCAGCATTTT
CASSEEGMGNQPQHF
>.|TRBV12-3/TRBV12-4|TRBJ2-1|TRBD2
TGTGCCAGCAGTTTCGGGACTAGCGGTTACAATGAGCAGTTCTTC
CASSFGTSGYNEQFF
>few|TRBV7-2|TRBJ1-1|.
TGTGCCAGCAGCTTAGCATTTGTGGGGCAGGTCGACACTGAAGCTTTCTTT
CASSLAFVGQVDTEAFF
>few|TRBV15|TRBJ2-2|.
TGTGCCACCAGCAGAGTTCACCCGGCCGGGGAGCTGTTTTTT
CATSRVHPAGELFF
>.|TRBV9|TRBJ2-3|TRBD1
TGTGCCAGCAGCAGCGGGACAGGGGCGGATACGCAGTATTTT
CASSSGTGADTQYF
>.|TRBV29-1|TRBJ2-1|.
TGCAGCGTTGGTCTGGGGGCGTCCAATGAGCAGTTCTTC
CSVGLGASNEQFF